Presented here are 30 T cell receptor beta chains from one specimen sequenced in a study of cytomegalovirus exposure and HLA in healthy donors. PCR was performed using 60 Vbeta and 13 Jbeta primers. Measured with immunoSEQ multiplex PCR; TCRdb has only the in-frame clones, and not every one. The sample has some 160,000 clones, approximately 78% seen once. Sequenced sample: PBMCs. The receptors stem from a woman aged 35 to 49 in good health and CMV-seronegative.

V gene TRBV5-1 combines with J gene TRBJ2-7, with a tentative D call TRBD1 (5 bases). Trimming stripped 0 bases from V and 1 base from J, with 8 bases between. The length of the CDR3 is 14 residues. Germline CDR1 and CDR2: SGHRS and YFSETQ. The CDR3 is CASSLVAGSYEQYF. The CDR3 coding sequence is TGCGCCAGCAGCTTGGTTGCAGGGTCCTACGAGCAGTACTTC.

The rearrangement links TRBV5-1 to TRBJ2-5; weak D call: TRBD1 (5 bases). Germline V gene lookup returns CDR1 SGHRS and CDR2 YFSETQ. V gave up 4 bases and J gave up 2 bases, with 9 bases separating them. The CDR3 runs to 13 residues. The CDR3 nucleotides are TGCGCCAGCAGCCGACAGTTACAAGAGACCCAGTACTTC. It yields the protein CASSRQLQETQYF.

For the CDR3, the DNA is TGCGCCAGCAGCCGCGGGGGGGCCCTTTTAGAGACCCAGTACTTC. Amino acids: CASSRGGALLETQYF. V gene TRBV5-1 combines with J gene TRBJ2-5; 9 bases line up with TRBD2. The CDR3 runs to 15 residues. The germline gives CDR1 SGHRS, CDR2 YFSETQ. Trimming at V came to 4 bases and at J to 4 bases, leaving 8 bases not matched to a gene.

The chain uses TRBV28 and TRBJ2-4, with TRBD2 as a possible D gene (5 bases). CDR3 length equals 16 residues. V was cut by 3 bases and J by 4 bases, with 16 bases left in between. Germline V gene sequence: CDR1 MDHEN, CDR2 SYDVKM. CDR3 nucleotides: TGTGCCAGCAGTTTTTCCCGGGGTGGGGTGAAAAACATTCAGTACTTC. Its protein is CASSFSRGGVKNIQYF.

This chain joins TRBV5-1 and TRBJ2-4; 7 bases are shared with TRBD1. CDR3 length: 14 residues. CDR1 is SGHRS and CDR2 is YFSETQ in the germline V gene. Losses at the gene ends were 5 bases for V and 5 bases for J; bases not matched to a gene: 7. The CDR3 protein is CASRRQGSENIQYF. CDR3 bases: TGCGCCAGCAGGAGACAGGGTAGCGAAAACATTCAGTACTTC.

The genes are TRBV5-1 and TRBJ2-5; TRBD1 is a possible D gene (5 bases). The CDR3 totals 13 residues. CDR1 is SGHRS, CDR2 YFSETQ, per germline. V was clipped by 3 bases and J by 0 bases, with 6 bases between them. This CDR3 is CASSSDNQETQYF. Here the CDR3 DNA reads TGCGCCAGCAGCTCGGACAACCAAGAGACCCAGTACTTC.

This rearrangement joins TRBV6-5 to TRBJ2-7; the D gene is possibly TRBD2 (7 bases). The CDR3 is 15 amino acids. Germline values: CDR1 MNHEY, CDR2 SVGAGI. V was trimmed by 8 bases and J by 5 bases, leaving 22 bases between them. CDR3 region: CASGLGGGSRNEQYF. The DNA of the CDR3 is TGTGCCAGCGGTTTAGGGGGGGGTAGCAGGAACGAGCAGTACTTC.

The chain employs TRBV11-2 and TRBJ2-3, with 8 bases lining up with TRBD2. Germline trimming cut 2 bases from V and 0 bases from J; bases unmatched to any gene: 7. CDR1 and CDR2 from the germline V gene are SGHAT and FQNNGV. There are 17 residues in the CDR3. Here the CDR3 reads CASSLNGGGWSTDTQYF. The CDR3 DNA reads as TGTGCCAGCAGCTTAAATGGCGGGGGGTGGAGCACAGATACGCAGTATTTT.

The CDR3 protein is CASSLGMNTEAFF. The CDR3 DNA sequence: TGTGCCAGTAGTCTCGGTATGAACACTGAAGCTTTCTTT. The chain uses TRBV19 and TRBJ1-1; D is unclear. Trimming cost V 5 bases and J 0 bases, with 7 bases left between them. This CDR3 is built from 13 residues. Germline CDR1 is LNHDA and CDR2 is SQIVND (reference sequence).

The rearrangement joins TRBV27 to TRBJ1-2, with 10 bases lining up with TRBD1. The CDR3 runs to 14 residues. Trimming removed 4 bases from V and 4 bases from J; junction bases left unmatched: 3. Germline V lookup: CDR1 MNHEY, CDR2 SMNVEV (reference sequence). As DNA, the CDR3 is TGTGCCAGCAGTTGGGGACAGGGGAGCTATGGCTACACCTTC. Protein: CASSWGQGSYGYTF.

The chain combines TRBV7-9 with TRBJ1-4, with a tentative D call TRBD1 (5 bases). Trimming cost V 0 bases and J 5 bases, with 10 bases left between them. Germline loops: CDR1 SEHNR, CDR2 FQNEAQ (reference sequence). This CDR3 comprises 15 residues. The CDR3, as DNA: TGTGCCAGCAGCTTAGCTACAGGATTGAATGAAAAACTGTTTTTT. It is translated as CASSLATGLNEKLFF.

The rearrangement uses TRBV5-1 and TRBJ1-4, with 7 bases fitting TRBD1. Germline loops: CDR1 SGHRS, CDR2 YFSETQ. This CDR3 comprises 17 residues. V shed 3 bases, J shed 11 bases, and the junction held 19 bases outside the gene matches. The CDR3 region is CASSSLYRGRPSGKLFF. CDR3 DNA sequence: TGCGCCAGCAGCTCCCTATACAGGGGCCGGCCCTCAGGGAAACTGTTTTTT.

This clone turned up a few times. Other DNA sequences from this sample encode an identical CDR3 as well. The CDR3 nucleotides are TGTGCCAGCCGACAGGGTGGGGAAAAACTGTTTTTT. This translates into CASRQGGEKLFF. The chain couples TRBV28 to TRBJ1-4; the match to TRBD1 covers 7 bases. The length of the CDR3 is 12 residues. Germline V gene data show CDR1 as MDHEN and CDR2 as SYDVKM. V lost 8 bases to trimming and J lost 8 bases; unmatched junction nucleotides: 5.

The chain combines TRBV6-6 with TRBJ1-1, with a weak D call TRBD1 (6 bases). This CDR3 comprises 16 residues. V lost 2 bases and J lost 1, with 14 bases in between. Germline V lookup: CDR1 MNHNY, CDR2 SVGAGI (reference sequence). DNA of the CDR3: TGTGCCAGCAGTTACCCAGGGACAACCAGGAACACTGAAGCTTTCTTT. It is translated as CASSYPGTTRNTEAFF.

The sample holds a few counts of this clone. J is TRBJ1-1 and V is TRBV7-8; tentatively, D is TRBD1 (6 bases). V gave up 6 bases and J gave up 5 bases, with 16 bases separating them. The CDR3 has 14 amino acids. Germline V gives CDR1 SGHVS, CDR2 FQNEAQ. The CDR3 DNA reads TGTGCCAGCAGGAAAACAGGGCCAGGAACTGAAGCTTTCTTT. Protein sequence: CASRKTGPGTEAFF.

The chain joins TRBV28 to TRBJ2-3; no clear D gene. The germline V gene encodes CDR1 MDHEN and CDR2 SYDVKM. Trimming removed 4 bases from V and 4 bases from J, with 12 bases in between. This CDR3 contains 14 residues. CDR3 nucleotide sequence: TGTGCCAGCAGTTCACGGGTCGCCCCAGATACGCAGTATTTT. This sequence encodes CASSSRVAPDTQYF.

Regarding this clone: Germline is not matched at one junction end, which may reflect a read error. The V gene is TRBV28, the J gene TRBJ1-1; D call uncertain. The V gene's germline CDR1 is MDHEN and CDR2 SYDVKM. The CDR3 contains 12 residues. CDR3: CASSLRRVRILF. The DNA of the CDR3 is TGTGCCAGCAGTTTAAGGAGGGTAAGGATTCTCTTT.

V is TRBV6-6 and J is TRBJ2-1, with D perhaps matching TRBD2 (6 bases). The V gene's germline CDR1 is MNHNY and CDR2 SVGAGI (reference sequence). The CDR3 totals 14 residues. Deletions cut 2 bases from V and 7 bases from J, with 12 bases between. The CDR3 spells CASSYGTFMNEQFF. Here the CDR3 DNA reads TGTGCCAGCAGTTACGGGACTTTCATGAATGAGCAGTTCTTC.

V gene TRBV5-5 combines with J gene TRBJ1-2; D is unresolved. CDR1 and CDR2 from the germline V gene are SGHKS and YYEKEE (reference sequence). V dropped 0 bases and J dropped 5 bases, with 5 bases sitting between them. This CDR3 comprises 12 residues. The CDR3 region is CASSLVEYGYTF. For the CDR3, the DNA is TGTGCCAGCAGCTTGGTTGAGTATGGCTACACCTTC.

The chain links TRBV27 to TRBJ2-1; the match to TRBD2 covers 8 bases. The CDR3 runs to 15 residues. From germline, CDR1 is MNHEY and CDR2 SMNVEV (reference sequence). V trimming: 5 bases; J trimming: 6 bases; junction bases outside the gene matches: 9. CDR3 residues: CASSGGTRYPNEQFF. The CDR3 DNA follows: TGTGCCAGCAGTGGCGGGACTAGGTACCCCAATGAGCAGTTCTTC.

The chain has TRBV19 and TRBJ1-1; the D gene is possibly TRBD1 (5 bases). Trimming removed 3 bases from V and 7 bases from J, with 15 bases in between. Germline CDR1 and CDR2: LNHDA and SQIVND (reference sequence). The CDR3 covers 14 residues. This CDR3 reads CASSMMVQGSEAFF. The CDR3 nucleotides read TGTGCCAGTAGTATGATGGTCCAGGGAAGTGAAGCTTTCTTT.

CDR3 nucleotide sequence: TGTGCCAGCAGTGCGTACTATGGCTACACCTTC. This gives the protein CASSAYYGYTF. The chain has TRBV2 and TRBJ1-2, with D unresolved. V gave up 4 bases and J gave up 3 bases, with 3 bases separating them. This CDR3 comprises 11 residues. The germline V gene has CDR1 SNHLY and CDR2 FYNNEI.

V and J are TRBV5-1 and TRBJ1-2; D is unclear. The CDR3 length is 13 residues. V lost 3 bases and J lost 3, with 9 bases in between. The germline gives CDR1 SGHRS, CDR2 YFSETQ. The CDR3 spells CASSSDTYYGYTF. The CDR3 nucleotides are TGCGCCAGCAGCTCTGACACCTACTATGGCTACACCTTC.

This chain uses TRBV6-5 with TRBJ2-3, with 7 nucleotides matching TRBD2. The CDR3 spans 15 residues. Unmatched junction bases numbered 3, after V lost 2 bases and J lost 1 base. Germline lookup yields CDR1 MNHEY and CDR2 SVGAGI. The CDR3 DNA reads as TGTGCCAGCAGTTACGGGGCGGGGGGCACAGATACGCAGTATTTT. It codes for CASSYGAGGTDTQYF.

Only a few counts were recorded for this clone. CDR3 nucleotide sequence: TGTGCCAGTAGTAGTGGACAGGGGACCAATCAGCCCCAGCATTTT. This codes for CASSSGQGTNQPQHF. The rearrangement joins TRBV19 to TRBJ1-5; 9 positions agree with TRBD1. The CDR3 length is 15 residues. Germline lookup yields CDR1 LNHDA and CDR2 SQIVND (reference sequence). V lost 4 bases and J lost 3; bases outside the gene matches: 4.

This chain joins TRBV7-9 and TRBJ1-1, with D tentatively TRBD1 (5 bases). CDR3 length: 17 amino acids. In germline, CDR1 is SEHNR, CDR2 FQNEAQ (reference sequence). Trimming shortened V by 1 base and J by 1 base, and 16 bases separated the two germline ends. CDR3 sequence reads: CASSLVFSATANTEAFF. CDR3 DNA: TGTGCCAGCAGCTTAGTCTTTTCGGCGACAGCGAACACTGAAGCTTTCTTT.

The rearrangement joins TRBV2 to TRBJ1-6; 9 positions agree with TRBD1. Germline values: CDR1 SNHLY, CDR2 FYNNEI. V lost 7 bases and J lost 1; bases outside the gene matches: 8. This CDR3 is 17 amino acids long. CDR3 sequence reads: CASTTGGPSSYNSPLHF. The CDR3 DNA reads TGTGCCAGCACTACAGGGGGCCCTAGTTCCTATAATTCACCCCTCCACTTT. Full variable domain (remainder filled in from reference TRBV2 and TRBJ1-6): EPEVTQTPSHQVTQMGQEVILRCVPISNHLYFYWYRQILGQKVEFLVSFYNNEISEKSEIFDDQFSVERPDGSNFTLKIRSTKLEDSAMYFCASTTGGPSSYNSPLHFGNGTRLTVT.

Here the CDR3 DNA reads TGTGCCAGCAGCTCGACAGGGGCCCTAAATCAGCCCCAGCATTTT. Protein sequence: CASSSTGALNQPQHF. J is TRBJ1-5 and V is TRBV6-1; 8 bases match TRBD1. V shed 6 bases, J shed 4 bases, and the junction held 8 bases outside the gene matches. The CDR3 length is 15 residues. Germline lookup yields CDR1 MNHNS and CDR2 SASEGT.

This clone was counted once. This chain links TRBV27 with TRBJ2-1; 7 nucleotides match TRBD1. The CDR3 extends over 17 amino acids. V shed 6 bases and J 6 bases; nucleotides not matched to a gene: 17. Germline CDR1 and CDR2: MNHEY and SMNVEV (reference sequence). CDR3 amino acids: CASRPLVGQASFNEQFF. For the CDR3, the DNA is TGTGCCAGCAGACCCCTGGTAGGACAGGCGTCGTTCAATGAGCAGTTCTTC.

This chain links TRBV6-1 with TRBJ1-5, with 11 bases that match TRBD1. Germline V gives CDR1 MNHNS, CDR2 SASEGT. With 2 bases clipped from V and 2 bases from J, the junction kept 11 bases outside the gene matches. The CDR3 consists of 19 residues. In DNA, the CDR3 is TGTGCCAGCAGTGAATTCATGGACAGGGGGCGGAGGGGCAATCAGCCCCAGCATTTT. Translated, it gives CASSEFMDRGRRGNQPQHF.